This T cell receptor beta chain was captured by sequencing in a study of blood T cell repertoires in COVID-19. Overall study: COVID-19 samples from acute and convalescent phases originated in the United States, Italy and Spain. PBMCs, B-cell-depleted T cells, or T cells were the source of the cDNA or gDNA that made up the material.

Per the original methods: Estimation of nucleated cell counts relied on the amplification of reference gene primers. Sequencing was performed with immunoSEQ multiplex PCR; in TCRdb, only in-frame clones are kept and a portion is missing. V and J calls and clone size are as listed in that table; D and trimming were resolved from the DNA. The sample yields 55,000 to 90,000 clones, around 85% seen once. The V and J ends lost 0 bases and 4 bases, in that order; junction bases with no gene match: 3. In germline, CDR1 is SGHTA, CDR2 FQGTGA. This CDR3 has 14 residues. The sequenced material came from peripheral blood. The clonotype comes from a woman aged 80 or older with active or convalescent COVID-19. V gene TRBV7-3 combines with J gene TRBJ2-7, with 7 bases lining up with TRBD2. For the CDR3, the DNA is TGTGCCAGCAGCTTAACAGCGGGGCCTTACGAGCAGTACTTC. Translation gives CASSLTAGPYEQYF.